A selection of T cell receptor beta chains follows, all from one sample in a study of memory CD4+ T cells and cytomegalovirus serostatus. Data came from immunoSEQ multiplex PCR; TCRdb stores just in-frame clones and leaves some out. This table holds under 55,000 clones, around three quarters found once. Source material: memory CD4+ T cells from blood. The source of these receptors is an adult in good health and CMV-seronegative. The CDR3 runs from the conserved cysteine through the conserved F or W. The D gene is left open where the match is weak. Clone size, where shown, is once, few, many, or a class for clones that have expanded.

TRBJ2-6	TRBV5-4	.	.	TGTGCCAGCAGCCAAGTCCGTCCGGGCAGCTCTGGGGCCAACGTCCTGACTTTC	CASSQVRPGSSGANVLTF
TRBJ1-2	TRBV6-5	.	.	TGTGCCAGCAGTTACTCACAGGGTAAAAGCCATGGCTACACCTTC	CASSYSQGKSHGYTF
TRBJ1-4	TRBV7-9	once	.	TGTGCCAGCAGCGCAGGGGAGCATGAAAAACTGTTTTTT	CASSAGEHEKLFF
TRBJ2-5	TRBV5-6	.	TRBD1	TGTGCCAGCAGCCGGGACAGGGGTCAAGAGACCCAGTACTTC	CASSRDRGQETQYF
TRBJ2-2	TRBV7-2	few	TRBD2	TGTGCCAGCAGCCTCGCCGCTAGCGGGGGGGCGGTCGGGGAGCTGTTTTTT	CASSLAASGGAVGELFF
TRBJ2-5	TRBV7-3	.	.	TGTGCCAGCAGTAGGGTGCCCGAAGAGACCCAGTACTTC	CASSRVPEETQYF
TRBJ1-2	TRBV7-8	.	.	TGTGCCAGCAGCTTACTGCAGGTTAACTATGGCTACACCTTC	CASSLLQVNYGYTF
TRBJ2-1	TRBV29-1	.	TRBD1	TGCAGCAATGTAGGGTGGTCAGGGGGCAATGAGCAGTTCTTC	CSNVGWSGGNEQFF
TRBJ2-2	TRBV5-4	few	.	TGTGCCAGCAGCTCGGGGAGGAGCGTGGCGGCCGGGGAGCTGTTTTTT	CASSSGRSVAAGELFF
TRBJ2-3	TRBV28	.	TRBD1	TGTGCCAGCAGTCCCCCGGGACAGCTCACAGATACGCAGTATTTT	CASSPPGQLTDTQYF
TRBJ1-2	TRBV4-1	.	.	TGCGCCAGCAGCCAACTCCAAAGACAGGCTGGCGGCTACACCTTC	CASSQLQRQAGGYTF
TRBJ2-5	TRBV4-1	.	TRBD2	TGCGCCAGCAGCCAAGCAAGCGGGGGAGCCCAAGAGACCCAGTACTTC	CASSQASGGAQETQYF
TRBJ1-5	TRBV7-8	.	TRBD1	TGTGCCAGCAGCCCCGCCGGGACAGGGGGCACCCAGCCCCAGCATTTT	CASSPAGTGGTQPQHF
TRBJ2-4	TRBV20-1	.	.	TGCAGTGCTAGGGGCTTAGGCATTCAGTACTTC	CSARGLGIQYF
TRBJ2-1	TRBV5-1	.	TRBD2	TGCGCCAGCAGCTTGACTAGCGGGACCCCTAGGAATGAGCAGTTCTTC	CASSLTSGTPRNEQFF
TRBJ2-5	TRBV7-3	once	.	TGTGCCAGCAGCTTAACCGGACGGGGGGCGGTAGAGACCCAGTACTTC	CASSLTGRGAVETQYF
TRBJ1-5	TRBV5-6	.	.	TGTGCCAGCAGCTTGTTTACAGGGCAGAATCAGCCCCAGCATTTT	CASSLFTGQNQPQHF
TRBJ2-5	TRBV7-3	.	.	TGTGCCAGCAGCCCTGGACTTCGGACGGGCGAAGAGACCCAGTACTTC	CASSPGLRTGEETQYF
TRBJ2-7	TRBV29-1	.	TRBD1	TGCAGCGGAATTGGACAGGGGGCTTTCAACGAGCAGTACTTC	CSGIGQGAFNEQYF
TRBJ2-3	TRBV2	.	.	TGTGCCAGCAGTGGGATCGCAGATACGCAGTATTTT	CASSGIADTQYF
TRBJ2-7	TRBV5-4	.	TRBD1	TGTGCCAGCAGCTCGCCCGGGACAGCTTACGAGCAGTACTTC	CASSSPGTAYEQYF
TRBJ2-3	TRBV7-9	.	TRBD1	TGTGCCAGCAGCTTAGCGAGAGGACAGGGGGATACGCAGTATTTT	CASSLARGQGDTQYF
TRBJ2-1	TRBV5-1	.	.	TGCGCCAGCAGCTCCCCCCTCGGGGGAGCACATCAAGGGGATGAGCAGTTCTTC	CASSSPLGGAHQGDEQFF
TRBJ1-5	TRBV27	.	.	TGTGCCAGCAGTTCCGGGACGGATAGCAATCAGCCCCAGCATTTT	CASSSGTDSNQPQHF
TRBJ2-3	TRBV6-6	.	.	TGTGCCAGCAGTTACTCCGAAGGGGTTACGCAGTATTTT	CASSYSEGVTQYF
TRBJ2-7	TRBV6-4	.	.	TGTGCCAGCAGCCCTTCCGGGACTGAGCCCTACGAGCAGTACTTC	CASSPSGTEPYEQYF
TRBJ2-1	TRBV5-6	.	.	TGTGCCAGCAGCTTGCTACAGAGCTCCTACAATGAGCAGTTCTTC	CASSLLQSSYNEQFF
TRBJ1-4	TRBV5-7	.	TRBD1	TGTGCCAGCAGCGAAGGACAGGGTAATGAAAAACTGTTTTTT	CASSEGQGNEKLFF
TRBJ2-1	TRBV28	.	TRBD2	TGTGCCAGCAGTCCGATGGGACTAGCGGGGGACAATGAGCAGTTCTTC	CASSPMGLAGDNEQFF
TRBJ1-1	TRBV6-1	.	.	TGTGCCAGCAGTGAGGGGAGGATCTCCAAAGCTTTCTTT	CASSEGRISKAFF
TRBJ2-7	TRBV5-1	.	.	TGCGCCAGCAGACGGACGGCCGGATCCTACGAGCAGTACTTC	CASRRTAGSYEQYF
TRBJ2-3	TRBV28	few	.	TGTGCCAGCAGTTTGGATAGCACAGATACGCAGTATTTT	CASSLDSTDTQYF
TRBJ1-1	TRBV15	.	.	TGTGCCACCAGCGCTAGGGGGACTGAAGCTTTCTTT	CATSARGTEAFF
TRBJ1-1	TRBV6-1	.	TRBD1	TGTGCCAGCAGTGCCCGACAGGGGGGGATGAACACTGAAGCTTTCTTT	CASSARQGGMNTEAFF
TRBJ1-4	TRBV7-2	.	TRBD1	TGTGCCAGCAGCTCGGACAGGGGGCATGAAAAACTGTTTTTT	CASSSDRGHEKLFF
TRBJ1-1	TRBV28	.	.	TGTGCCAGCAGGGGGAACACTGAAGCTTTCTTT	CASRGNTEAFF
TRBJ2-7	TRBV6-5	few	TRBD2	TGTGCCAGCAGACCGACTAGCGGGGGGGCCTACGAGCAGTACTTC	CASRPTSGGAYEQYF
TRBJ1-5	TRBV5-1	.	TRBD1	TGCGCCAGCAGCTTAGCGCCGACAGGGGATAGCAATCAGCCCCAGCATTTT	CASSLAPTGDSNQPQHF
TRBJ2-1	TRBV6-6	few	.	TGTGCCAGCAGTTGGTTGAATCGGCCTGGGGGCAATGAGCAGTTCTTC	CASSWLNRPGGNEQFF
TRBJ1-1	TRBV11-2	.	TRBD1	TGTGCCAGCAGCTCACAGGGGGTCACTGAAGCTTTCTTT	CASSSQGVTEAFF